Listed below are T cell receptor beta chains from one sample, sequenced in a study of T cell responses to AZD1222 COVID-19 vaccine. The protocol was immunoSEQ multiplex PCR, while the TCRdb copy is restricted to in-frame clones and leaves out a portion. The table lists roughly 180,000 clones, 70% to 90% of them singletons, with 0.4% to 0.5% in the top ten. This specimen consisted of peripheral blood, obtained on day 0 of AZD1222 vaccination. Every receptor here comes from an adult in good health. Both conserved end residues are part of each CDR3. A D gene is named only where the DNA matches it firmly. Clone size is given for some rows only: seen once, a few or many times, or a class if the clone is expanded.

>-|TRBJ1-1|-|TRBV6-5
TGTGCCAGCACCATCCCAGGGTTGAACACTGAAGCTTTCTTT
CASTIPGLNTEAFF
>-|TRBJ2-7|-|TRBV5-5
TGTGCCAGCAGCCTACAGGGATTTACCTACGAGCAGTACTTC
CASSLQGFTYEQYF
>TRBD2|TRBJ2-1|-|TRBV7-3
TGTGCCAGCAGCTTAACCGGCCTAGCGGGAGGGGGCTCCTACAATGAGCAGTTCTTC
CASSLTGLAGGGSYNEQFF
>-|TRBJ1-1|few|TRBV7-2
TGTGCCAGCAGCTCGCCCCTAAACACTGAAGCTTTCTTT
CASSSPLNTEAFF
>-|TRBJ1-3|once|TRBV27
TGTGCCAGCAGTTTAAGCGTGTCCGATGGAAACACCATATATTTT
CASSLSVSDGNTIYF
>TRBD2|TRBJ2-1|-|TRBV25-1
TGTGCCAGCAGGGAGAGCGGGATCGGCTACAATGAGCAGTTCTTC
CASRESGIGYNEQFF
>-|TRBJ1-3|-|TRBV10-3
TGTGCCATCAGTGAGTCGGGAGTCGGAAACACCATATATTTT
CAISESGVGNTIYF
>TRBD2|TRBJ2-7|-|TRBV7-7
TGTGCTAGCAGCTTAACTAGCGACTCCTACGAGCAGTACTTC
CASSLTSDSYEQYF
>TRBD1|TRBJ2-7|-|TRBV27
TGTGCCAGCAGTTTAAGCGGAGGGACAGGGAGTGTCGGGCAGTACTTC
CASSLSGGTGSVGQYF
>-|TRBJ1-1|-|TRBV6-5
TGTGCCAGCAGCCTCGGACTGGGAGGAACTGAAGCTTTCTTT
CASSLGLGGTEAFF
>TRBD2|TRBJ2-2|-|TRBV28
TGTGCCAGCAGTCCTTCCGGGACGGGAGGGACCGGGGAGCTGTTTTTT
CASSPSGTGGTGELFF
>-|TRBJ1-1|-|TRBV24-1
TGTGCCACCAGTGACCCGGACACTGAAGCTTTCTTT
CATSDPDTEAFF
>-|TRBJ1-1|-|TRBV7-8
TGTGCCAGCAGCTTAGCGCTCAACACTGAAGCTTTCTTT
CASSLALNTEAFF